These 14 T cell receptor beta chains share one sample of origin, sequenced in a study of T cell clonotyping in hematopoietic cell transplantation (dated by TCRdb to about 2021). The library was obtained by the immunoSEQ multiplex PCR assay. The source is immuneACCESS, and TCRdb retained only in-frame sequences with V and J called. Part of the clones is not carried over; for the studies checked, unresolved V genes explain less than half of this, and the remainder is unexplained. The sample contains roughly 11,000 clones, approximately 90% of them found a single time. Roughly 0.83% of the sample comes from the top ten. Sequencing input: peripheral blood mononuclear cells. The receptors come from a woman aged 45-65 years in good health. Some clones in this sample may be carry-over from other donors' samples.

The chain is built from TRBV7-2 and TRBJ2-7, with 8 bases fitting TRBD1. V trimming: 6 bases; J trimming: 4 bases; junction bases outside the gene matches: 8. The CDR3 extends over 14 amino acids. The germline V gene encodes CDR1 SGHTA and CDR2 FQGNSA. In DNA, the CDR3 is TGTGCCAGCAGATCCGACAGGGGACGGTACGAGCAGTACTTC. It specifies CASRSDRGRYEQYF. Supplemented by reference TRBV7-2 and TRBJ2-7, the full variable domain reads GAGVSQSPSNKVTEKGKDVELRCDPISGHTALYWYRQSLGQGLEFLIYFQGNSAPDKSGLPSDRFSAERTGGSVSTLTIQRTQQEDSAVYLCASRSDRGRYEQYFGPGTRLTVT.

The rearrangement links TRBV9 to TRBJ1-6; D may be TRBD1 (6 bases). The length of the CDR3 is 16 residues. CDR1 and CDR2 (germline): SGDLS, YYNGEE. V was trimmed by 4 bases and J by 7 bases, leaving 18 bases between them. The DNA for the CDR3 is TGTGCCAGCAGCCCCACGACAGGTTTATTAAATTCACCCCTCCACTTT. This codes for CASSPTTGLLNSPLHF.

V is TRBV7-2 and J is TRBJ1-1; no definite D call. V was shortened by 5 bases and J by 5 bases, with 15 bases between the two germline ends. This CDR3 is built from 14 residues. Germline V gives CDR1 SGHTA, CDR2 FQGNSA. The DNA of the CDR3 is TGTGCCAGCAGCCCGCCGGGTGAGAGGACTGAAGCTTTCTTT. Translation: CASSPPGERTEAFF.

This chain connects TRBV28 to TRBJ2-1, with TRBD2 matching 10 bases. The CDR3 covers 17 residues. The ends lost 4 bases at V and 2 bases at J; junction bases unmatched: 8. Germline V gene sequence: CDR1 MDHEN, CDR2 SYDVKM. CDR3 sequence (DNA): TGTGCCAGCAGTTCAGGACTAGCGGAAACAACCTACAATGAGCAGTTCTTC. The encoded protein is CASSSGLAETTYNEQFF.

The CDR3 coding sequence is TGTGCCAGCAGCTTGGCCACAGGGGGCGTTTACGAGCAGTACTTC. Translating it yields CASSLATGGVYEQYF. The V and J genes are TRBV5-6 and TRBJ2-7; 9 positions match TRBD1. This CDR3 contains 15 residues. J gave up 4 bases and V 0 bases, and 5 bases lay outside the gene matches. CDR1 is SGHDT and CDR2 is YYEEEE in the germline V gene.

The chain is built from TRBV28 and TRBJ2-1; D gene uncertain. Germline CDR1 MDHEN, CDR2 SYDVKM. The CDR3 has 12 residues. V was clipped by 1 base and J by 6 bases, with 4 bases between them. The CDR3 sequence: CASSLYVNEQFF. The CDR3 nucleotides are TGTGCCAGCAGTTTATACGTCAATGAGCAGTTCTTC.

This sequence joins TRBV5-6 and TRBJ1-5, with no clear D. Between the trimmed V and J ends, which lost 1 base and 1 base, there was a span of 0 bases. The CDR3 runs 12 residues. Germline lookup yields CDR1 SGHDT and CDR2 YYEEEE. The CDR3 DNA reads as TGTGCCAGCAGCTTGAGCAATCAGCCCCAGCATTTT. Amino acids: CASSLSNQPQHF.

This clone was detected only once. The gene calls are TRBV4-2 and TRBJ2-3; 11 nucleotides line up with TRBD2. The CDR3 loop spans 15 amino acids. Trimming removed 3 bases from V and 3 bases from J; junction bases left unmatched: 2. CDR1 is LGHNA, CDR2 YNFKEQ, per germline. In nucleotides, the CDR3 is TGTGCCAGCAGCCAGACTAGCGGGAATACAGATACGCAGTATTTT. Translating gives CASSQTSGNTDTQYF.

The chain couples TRBV7-8 to TRBJ1-2, with a weak D call TRBD1 (5 bases). The V end lost 6 bases, the J end lost 0 bases, and 14 bases lay between the germline ends. CDR3 length: 15 residues. CDR1 and CDR2 from the germline V gene are SGHVS and FQNEAQ. The CDR3 here is CASSPYRGSNYGYTF. The CDR3 DNA sequence: TGTGCCAGCAGTCCCTACCGGGGGTCTAACTATGGCTACACCTTC.

This clone showed up just once. The rearrangement joins TRBV29-1 to TRBJ2-3, with D tentatively TRBD2 (7 bases). The CDR3 is 13 amino acids. Trimming removed 6 bases from V and 1 base from J, with 11 bases in between. The germline CDR1 and CDR2 sequences are SQVTM and ANQGSEA. The chain's CDR3 is CSVRGAGTDTQYF. The CDR3 DNA is TGCAGCGTCCGGGGGGCCGGCACAGATACGCAGTATTTT.

The chain recombines TRBV19 with TRBJ1-6; D is undetermined. The CDR3 length is 15 residues. Germline CDR1 LNHDA, CDR2 SQIVND (reference sequence). Trimming shortened V by 6 bases and J by 10 bases, and 19 bases separated the two germline ends. CDR3 protein: CASSKDVGGWSPLHF. CDR3 bases: TGTGCCAGTAGCAAGGATGTTGGTGGTTGGTCACCCCTCCACTTT.

CDR3 nucleotides: TGCGCCAGCAGTCAGGAGGGTAGCTTGATAGATACGCAGTATTTT. Protein product: CASSQEGSLIDTQYF. This rearrangement joins TRBV5-1 to TRBJ2-3, with a possible D match to TRBD2 (6 bases). Looked up from germline, CDR1 is SGHRS and CDR2 is YFSETQ. V was pared by 5 bases and J by 5 bases, with 18 bases between. This CDR3 region has 15 residues. The complete variable domain, with remaining parts taken from reference TRBV5-1 and TRBJ2-3, reads KAGVTQTPRYLIKTRGQQVTLSCSPISGHRSVSWYQQTPGQGLQFLFEYFSETQRNKGNFPGRFSGRQFSNSRSEMNVSTLELGDSALYLCASSQEGSLIDTQYFGPGTRLTVL.

V usage is TRBV27 and J usage is TRBJ1-2; 9 bases are shared with TRBD1. Germline CDR1 and CDR2: MNHEY and SMNVEV (reference sequence). This CDR3 is 16 amino acids long. V lost 4 bases to trimming and J lost 4 bases; unmatched junction nucleotides: 10. Written as DNA, the CDR3 is TGTGCCAGCAGTTCCCAGGGACAGGGAAGGGGCTATGGCTACACCTTC. Protein product: CASSSQGQGRGYGYTF.

This chain links TRBV9 with TRBJ1-5; D uncertain. The CDR3 totals 14 residues. Germline loops: CDR1 SGDLS, CDR2 YYNGEE. V gave up 0 bases and J gave up 3 bases, with 7 bases separating them. The CDR3 sequence: CASSVDGSNQPQHF. CDR3 DNA sequence: TGTGCCAGCAGCGTAGACGGGTCCAATCAGCCCCAGCATTTT.